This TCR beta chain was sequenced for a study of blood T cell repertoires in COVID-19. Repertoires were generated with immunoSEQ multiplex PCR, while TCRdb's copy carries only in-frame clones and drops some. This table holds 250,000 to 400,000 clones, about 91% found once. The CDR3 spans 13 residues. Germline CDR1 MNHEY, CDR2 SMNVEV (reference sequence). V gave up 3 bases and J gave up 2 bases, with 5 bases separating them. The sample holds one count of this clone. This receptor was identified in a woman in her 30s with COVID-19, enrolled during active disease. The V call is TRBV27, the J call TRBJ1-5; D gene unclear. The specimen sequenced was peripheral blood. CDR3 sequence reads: CASSFTGNQPQHF. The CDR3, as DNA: TGTGCCAGCAGTTTCACAGGCAATCAGCCCCAGCATTTT.